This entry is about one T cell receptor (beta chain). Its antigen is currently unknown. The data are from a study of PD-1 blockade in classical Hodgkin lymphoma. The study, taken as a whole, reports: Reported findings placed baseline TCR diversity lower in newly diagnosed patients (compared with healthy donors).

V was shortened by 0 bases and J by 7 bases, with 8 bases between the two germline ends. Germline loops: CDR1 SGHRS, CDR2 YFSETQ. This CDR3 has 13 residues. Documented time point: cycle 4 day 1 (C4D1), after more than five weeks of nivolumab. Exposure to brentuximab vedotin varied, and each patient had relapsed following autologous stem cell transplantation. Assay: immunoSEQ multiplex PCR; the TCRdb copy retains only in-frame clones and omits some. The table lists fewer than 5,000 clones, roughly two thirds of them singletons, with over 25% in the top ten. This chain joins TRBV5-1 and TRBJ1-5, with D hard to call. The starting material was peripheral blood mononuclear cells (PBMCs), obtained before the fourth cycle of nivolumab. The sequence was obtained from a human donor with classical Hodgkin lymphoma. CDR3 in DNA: TGCGCCAGCAGCTTGGACCCGGCGCAGCCCCAGCATTTT. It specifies CASSLDPAQPQHF.